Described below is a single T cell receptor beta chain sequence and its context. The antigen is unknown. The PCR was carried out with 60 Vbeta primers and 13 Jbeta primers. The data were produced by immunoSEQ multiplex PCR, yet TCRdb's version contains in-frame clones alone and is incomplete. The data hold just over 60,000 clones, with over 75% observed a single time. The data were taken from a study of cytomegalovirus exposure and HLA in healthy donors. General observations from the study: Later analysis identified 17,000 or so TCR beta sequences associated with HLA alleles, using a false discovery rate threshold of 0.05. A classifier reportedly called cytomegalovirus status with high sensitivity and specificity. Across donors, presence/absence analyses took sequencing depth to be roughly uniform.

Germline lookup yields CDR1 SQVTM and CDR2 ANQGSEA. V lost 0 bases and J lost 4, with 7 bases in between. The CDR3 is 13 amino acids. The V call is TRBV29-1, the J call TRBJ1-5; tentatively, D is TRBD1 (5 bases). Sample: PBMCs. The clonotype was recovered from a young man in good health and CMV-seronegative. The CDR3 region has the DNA TGCAGCGTTGAAGATGGGGGGAATCAGCCCCAGCATTTT. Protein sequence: CSVEDGGNQPQHF.